This T cell receptor beta chain was sequenced in a study of CD8 T cells in Susac syndrome. The CDR3 extends over 17 amino acids. Trimming cost V 4 bases and J 8 bases, with 22 bases left between them. Germline CDR1 and CDR2: SGDLS and YYNGEE. Reverse transcription of about 0.5 to 1 ug RNA was performed with random hexamers. TCR beta CDR3 was amplified by immunoSEQ covering 54 Vbeta and 13 Jbeta. TCRdb recomputed calls from the immunoSEQ multiplex PCR reads with MiXCR, one row per CDR3 protein. Seen here are 160,000 or so distinct CDR3 sequences, roughly 95% observed once, and the top ten hold 0.14% to 0.15%.

This clonotype originated in a human donor with multiple sclerosis. The sample was CD8+ T cells from PBMCs. V usage is TRBV9 and J usage is TRBJ2-6, with a possible D match to TRBD1 (6 bases). In DNA form, the CDR3 reads TGTGCCAGCAGCACCTGGACAGAGCCGTCTTTTTCCAACGTCCTGACTTTC. Translated, it gives CASSTWTEPSFSNVLTF.